Listed here is a single TCR beta chain. Its matching antigen is unknown. This record belongs to a study of T-cell memory formation after mild COVID-19. Study-wide points: The authors did not confirm SARS-CoV-2 specificity of second-wave clones peaking day 37.

After 5'RACE with constant-segment primers, TCR alpha and TCR beta cDNA libraries carrying sample barcodes and UMIs were obtained. TCRdb processed the 5' RACE reads anew with MiXCR; each CDR3 protein has one entry. Here the sample spans about 620,000 distinct CDR3 sequences, 15% to 20% being singletons. The CDR3 runs 21 residues. V was pared by 1 base and J by 0 bases, with 16 bases of the junction left unmatched. Germline CDR1 SNHLY, CDR2 FYNNEI. The sequence came from an adult woman who had mild COVID-19 (a few samples of this study predate the infection). Cell type and time point are not known. Material: PBMCs or a T cell subset sorted from them (not recorded which). The chain employs TRBV2 and TRBJ2-1; 9 bases agree with TRBD1. The CDR3 DNA reads as TGTGCCAGCAGTGAAGTGCGGGACAGGGTAATTCTGGCCAGCTCCTACAATGAGCAGTTCTTC. Its translation: CASSEVRDRVILASSYNEQFF.